This TCR beta chain was sequenced during a study of T-cell reconstitution after alpha-beta-depleted transplantation in children. Preparation of the TCRbeta library involved a method that used unique molecular identifiers. TCRdb reprocessed the PCR reads via MiXCR and lists one record per CDR3 protein. This table has about 200,000 distinct CDR3 sequences, approximately 8.4% appearing once. Findings and caveats of the study: The study reportedly traced alpha-beta T cells about two months after transplant to several hundred expanded graft clones. Hyperexpanded clones declined; after one year, newly produced T cells mostly supplied diversity.

The CDR3 has 15 amino acids. CDR1 SGHDT and CDR2 YYEEEE come from the germline V gene. Germline trimming cut 4 bases from V and 7 bases from J; bases unmatched to any gene: 9. The sample holds a few counts of this clonotype. Its antigen remains unknown. The sequenced sample was PBMCs, mostly from graft donor cells, obtained 360 days after TCRalphabeta/CD19-depleted stem cell transplant. The sequence was collected from a male patient between 2 and 10 years old who had a stem cell transplant for acute myeloid leukemia, so the T cells may come from the graft donor. The V call is TRBV5-6, the J call TRBJ2-4; the match to TRBD1 covers 9 bases. The CDR3 DNA reads TGTGCCAGCAGCCCCGGGGGACAGGGACGGAACATTCAGTACTTC. Protein: CASSPGGQGRNIQYF. The whole variable domain, remainder taken from reference TRBV5-6 and TRBJ2-4, is DAGVTQSPTHLIKTRGQQVTLRCSPKSGHDTVSWYQQALGQGPQFIFQYYEEEERQRGNFPDRFSGHQFPNYSSELNVNALLLGDSALYLCASSPGGQGRNIQYFGAGTRLSVL.